The clone carrying this T cell receptor (beta chain) was counted only a few times. Its specificity is not known. The sample belongs to a study of T-cell reconstitution after alpha-beta-depleted transplantation in children. Points from the study as a whole: At around two months after transplant, the alpha-beta T cells were reportedly derived from several hundred expanded clones that came from non-depleted graft cells.

Preparation of the TCRbeta library was carried out with unique molecular identifiers. Each CDR3 protein is one row after TCRdb ran MiXCR on the PCR reads. Here the sample spans approximately 1,000,000 distinct CDR3 sequences, less than 30% being singletons. The specimen was PBMCs, mostly from graft donor cells, collected 360 days after TCRalphabeta/CD19-depleted stem cell transplant. This receptor was identified in a boy under three years old who had a stem cell transplant for SCID, so the T cells may come from the graft donor.

CDR3 amino acids: CASSLVGEGDQPQHF. CDR3 DNA sequence: TGTGCCAGCAGTTTAGTAGGGGAAGGGGATCAGCCCCAGCATTTT. The rearrangement uses TRBV12-3 or TRBV12-4 and TRBJ1-5; D perhaps matches TRBD1 (5 bases). V was pared by 1 base and J by 5 bases, with 12 bases between. This CDR3 region has 15 residues.